These T cell receptor beta chains were read from a single sample in a study of blood T cells in healthy people across ages. Each CDR3 protein is one row after TCRdb ran MiXCR on the 5' RACE reads. The data contain 1.4 million to 1.5 million distinct CDR3 sequences, roughly 45% of them seen just once; the ten biggest clones take up around 8%. The sample was blood. These receptors were taken from a woman aged 18-35 years in good health. CDR3s include the opening cysteine and the closing phenylalanine or tryptophan. The order of the fields is J gene, D gene, CDR3 length, V gene, clone size, CDR3 DNA, CDR3 protein. The D gene is left open where the match is weak. Clone size appears in some rows only: once, few, many, or a class for an expanded clone.

TRBJ1-6 | - | 14 | TRBV7-9 | - | TGTGCCAGCAGCTTAGCGGGTTCCAGAGAGACCCTCCACTTT | CASSLAGSRETLHF
TRBJ1-3 | - | 14 | TRBV28 | - | TGTGCCAGCAGTTTTGGCGGGGTTGGAAACACCATATATTTT | CASSFGGVGNTIYF
TRBJ2-7 | TRBD2 | 16 | TRBV20-1 | few | TGCAGTGCTAGAGATCAACTAGCGGGACTCGTGGGCGAGCAGTACTTC | CSARDQLAGLVGEQYF
TRBJ2-1 | - | 12 | TRBV29-1 | many | TGCAGCGTTGAAGGAGGGTACAATGAGCAGTTCTTC | CSVEGGYNEQFF
TRBJ2-3 | - | 13 | TRBV20-1 | - | TGCAGTGCTAGGGGGGCCCCCACAGATACGCAGTATTTT | CSARGAPTDTQYF
TRBJ1-5 | TRBD1 | 15 | TRBV27 | - | TGTGCCAGCAGTTTCCGGACAGGCGACAATCAGCCCCAGCATTTT | CASSFRTGDNQPQHF
TRBJ1-2 | - | 14 | TRBV3-1 | few | TGTGCCAGCAGCCAAGCAAGGCGAGGCGATGGCTACACCTTC | CASSQARRGDGYTF
TRBJ1-5 | TRBD1 | 16 | TRBV12-3/TRBV12-4 | - | TGTGCCAGCAGTCCCCGACAGGGGGCCGGTAATCAGCCCCAGCATTTT | CASSPRQGAGNQPQHF
TRBJ2-4 | - | 13 | TRBV6-5 | - | TGTGCCAGCAGTTATTTTTTGGGCAATGAGCAGTACTTC | CASSYFLGNEQYF
TRBJ2-5 | - | 15 | TRBV21-1 | - | TGTGCCAGCAGCATCGGGACTAGCGGGGGCAATGAGCAGTACTTC | CASSIGTSGGNEQYF
TRBJ2-5 | TRBD2 | 15 | TRBV12-3/TRBV12-4 | - | TGTGCCAGCAGTTTTGGGAGCGGGGGGAGGGAGACCCAGTACTTC | CASSFGSGGRETQYF
TRBJ2-3 | - | 11 | TRBV2 | few | TGTGCCTACTTAACCACAGATACGCAGTATTTT | CAYLTTDTQYF
TRBJ2-7 | - | 14 | TRBV12-3/TRBV12-4 | many | TGTGCCAGCAGTTTGAGGGGCATCTCCTACGAGCAGTACTTC | CASSLRGISYEQYF
TRBJ2-1 | - | 11 | TRBV20-1 | - | TGCAGTGCTAGACCTAGGGATGAGCAGTTCTTC | CSARPRDEQFF
TRBJ2-1 | TRBD2 | 14 | TRBV12-3/TRBV12-4 | many | TGTGCCAGCAGTTCGGGACTAGCGGGGCGTGAGCAGTTCTTC | CASSSGLAGREQFF
TRBJ2-5 | TRBD2 | 15 | TRBV20-1 | - | TGCAGTGCTAGAGGGGCTAGCGGGGGCGTAAAGACCCAGTACTTC | CSARGASGGVKTQYF
TRBJ2-1 | TRBD2 | 18 | TRBV10-1 | - | TGCGCCAGCAGTTCTGGGACTAGCGGGACGACTATCAACAATGAGCAGTTCTTC | CASSSGTSGTTINNEQFF
TRBJ1-5 | - | 13 | TRBV6-1 | - | TGTGCCAGCCCAGACCCCAGCAATCAGCCCCAGCATTTT | CASPDPSNQPQHF
TRBJ2-3 | - | 16 | TRBV20-1 | - | TGCAGTGCTCCTCGATCGGGAGCTATCAGCACAGATACGCAGTATTTT | CSAPRSGAISTDTQYF
TRBJ2-7 | - | 15 | TRBV6-5 | - | TGTGCCAGCAGTTACTCGACTCTGGGTCCCTACGAGCAGTACTTC | CASSYSTLGPYEQYF
TRBJ1-2 | - | 14 | TRBV12-3/TRBV12-4 | few | TGTGCCAGCAGTTTCGGCGCCTCTAACTATGGCTACACCTTC | CASSFGASNYGYTF
TRBJ2-7 | TRBD2 | 18 | TRBV12-3/TRBV12-4 | once | TGTGCCAGCACCGGAGGGACTAGCGGGAGATACTTCTACAATGAGCAGTACTTC | CASTGGTSGRYFYNEQYF
TRBJ2-5 | TRBD1 | 16 | TRBV7-9 | - | TGTGCCAGCAGCTACGAGGGACAGGGTCCCCGAGAGACCCAGTACTTC | CASSYEGQGPRETQYF